What follows is one T cell receptor (beta chain) and its context. Diagnosis relied on clinical symptoms, serum thyroxine and TRAb, thyroid ultrasound and orbital computed tomography. TCR beta CDR3 region amplification was performed from RNA transcripts. With the HTBI primer set, the TCR CDR3 went through a first round of RT-PCR. A single record per CDR3 protein comes from TCRdb applying MiXCR to the multiplex PCR reads. The data show about 740,000 distinct CDR3 sequences, approximately 15% seen once. V dropped 7 bases and J dropped 5 bases, with 11 bases sitting between them. Germline V gene sequence: CDR1 LNHDA, CDR2 SQIVND (reference sequence). The CDR3 consists of 13 residues. The sample is drawn from a study of T cells in Graves' hyperthyroidism and ophthalmopathy.

The J gene is TRBJ2-2, the V gene TRBV19, with D tentatively TRBD1 (5 bases). What was sequenced was blood. The TCR comes from a woman aged 18 to 35 with Graves' hyperthyroidism. CDR3: CASNKRTTGELFF. The DNA for the CDR3 is TGTGCCAGTAATAAAAGGACAACCGGGGAGCTGTTTTTT.